The T cell receptor (beta chain) under discussion was sequenced for a study of human T cells and chemical hapten exposure. Study overall: Patients got weekly scalp diphenylcyclopropenone doses over the approximately 23-week study.

TCRdb processed the RACE reads anew with MiXCR; each CDR3 protein has one entry. The sample has about 360,000 distinct CDR3 sequences; about 4.8% are singletons. Many counts were recorded for this clonotype. V lost 0 bases and J lost 6, with 11 bases in between. The CDR3 is made up of 14 amino acids. Per the germline V gene, CDR1 is MNHEY and CDR2 is SVGAGI. Time point described: patch test 1, 2 weeks after DPC sensitization. Indicated treatment: therapeutic diphenylcyclopropenone sensitization with weekly scalp DPC. This specimen consisted of whole blood, obtained in connection with sensitization to the hapten diphenylcyclopropenone (DPC). The rearrangement joins TRBV6-5 to TRBJ1-2, with D perhaps matching TRBD1 (5 bases). The clonotype comes from a woman aged 45-59 years with alopecia areata. Some clones in this sample may be carry-over from other donors' samples. Written as DNA, the CDR3 is TGTGCCAGCAGTTACTCGGACACGGCCGATGGCTACACCTTC. It yields the protein CASSYSDTADGYTF.